Sequencing of this T cell receptor (beta chain) was carried out in a study of blood T cell repertoires in COVID-19. Overall study context: The study drew acute and convalescent COVID-19 samples from the United States, Italy and Spain. From T cells, B-cell-depleted T cells, or PBMCs came the material, which was cDNA or gDNA.

Method: immunoSEQ multiplex PCR; TCRdb's copy keeps in-frame clones and lacks some. Among a few hundred thousand clones listed, 82% were seen once. This study enrolled people aged about 18 to 90 from 20 to 25 US geographic areas. The germline V gene encodes CDR1 SGHVS and CDR2 FQNEAQ. J was trimmed by 4 bases and V by 2 bases; bases with no gene match: 7. CDR3 length: 16 amino acids. Sequenced sample: PBMCs or T cells enriched from blood (not recorded which). V is TRBV7-8 and J is TRBJ1-3; 8 bases align to TRBD1. The sequence derives from a woman in her fifties or sixties who had recovered from COVID-19. CDR3 protein: CASSLFQGATGNTIYF. DNA of the CDR3: TGTGCCAGCAGCTTATTCCAGGGGGCGACGGGAAACACCATATATTTT.